This record looks at one T cell receptor beta chain sequence and its context. The antigen this receptor binds is unknown. Qualities for individual bases were not recorded, and no much larger clone is one base off. Including cysteine and phenylalanine, the CDR3 has 13 amino acids. CDR3 DNA is the only sequence kept; it has 39 bases, read in frame from the first base. CDR1 SEHNR and CDR2 FQNEAQ were looked up in the germline V gene (reference sequence). V was cut back by 4 bases and J by 3 bases, leaving a gap of 10 bases between them. These data originate in a study of blood T cell repertoires in COVID-19 (TCRdb year 2020). Describing the broader study: The collaborator samples originated in the United States, Italy and Spain and spanned the acute and convalescent phases of COVID-19. A freely available public database, intended as a resource for researchers studying the immune response to SARS-CoV-2, is where the repertoires were released. A de-identified subject ID, COVID-19 status, age in years and sex were almost always included in the sample metadata. The prospective study material was composed of cDNA or gDNA derived from T cells, B-cell-depleted T cells, or PBMCs. Subjects who had been exposed to COVID-19, were actively infected with it, or had recovered from it provided the deeply sampled blood TCRbeta repertoires that made up the dataset. Where HLA class I and class II types were available, the types were taken from metadata supplied by the sample provider, not from assay-based typing. The samples were drawn from two sources: the first 160 participants of the ongoing ImmuneRACE study, and approximately 1,300 subjects contributed by 6 global collaborators.

The paper as a whole reports these results and caveats: How much clinical and demographic metadata was included differed by source and by participant, and the metadata was provided uncurated.

In Seattle, one collaborating source enrolled patients while the infection was active and tracked those patients longitudinally over the course of disease. Collaborating institutions collected whole blood in K2EDTA tubes following their own protocols. For TCRbeta analysis, collaborators shipped samples in one of three forms: frozen whole blood, isolated PBMCs, or DNA extracted from either of those sample types. TCRbeta CDR3 regions were amplified from genomic DNA by means of the immunoSEQ Assay, a bias-controlled multiplex PCR. The original methods were these. The number of nucleated cells in each sample was estimated by amplification of reference gene primers within the assay. Sequence reads were collapsed and filtered to measure the absolute abundance of every unique TCRbeta CDR3 rearrangement. For each sample, productive Simpson clonality was calculated as the square root of Simpson's diversity index across productive rearrangements. Not all clones reach the TCRdb copy of this immuneACCESS table, which keeps in-frame sequences only. Checked studies attribute under half of the gap to unresolved V genes and leave the rest unexplained. The V and J calls and clone size come from that table; D and trimming were worked out from the DNA. The sample table contains approximately 240,000 clones; only one count was recorded for approximately 86% of them. Roughly 1.2% of the sample rests with the top ten.

This TCR was sampled from a woman aged 25 to 39 with COVID-19, enrolled during active disease. Sequencing was done on a sample of peripheral blood. The rearranged segments are TRBV7-9 and TRBJ2-7; the D gene is possibly TRBD2, with 5 bases matching. The nucleotide sequence reads as follows: TGTGCCAGCAGCTCAGGAGGTGTCTACGAGCAGTACTTC. Its amino acids are CASSSGGVYEQYF.